This T cell receptor (beta chain) was identified in a study of blood T cells in healthy people across ages. Per individual sample, total RNA of at least 6 micrograms was extracted. Sample-barcoded 5' priming and a J-beta primer mix drove a second PCR of about 7 to 11 cycles. TCRdb itself ran the 5' RACE reads through MiXCR, one entry per CDR3 protein. The sample lists roughly 800,000 distinct CDR3 sequences; roughly 24% were seen once. This CDR3 is built from 15 residues. Trimming pared 0 bases from V and 1 base from J, leaving 9 bases between. From germline, CDR1 is SGHRS and CDR2 YFSETQ. These data were also reused for a study on T cells of mothers and their children.

The sequencing input was blood. V usage is TRBV5-1 and J usage is TRBJ2-3, with D possibly being TRBD2 (5 bases). The TCR sequence derives from a boy between 10 and 17 years old in good health. CDR3 sequence: CASSLEGLRTDTQYF. CDR3 nucleotide sequence: TGCGCCAGCAGCTTGGAAGGACTCCGCACAGATACGCAGTATTTT.